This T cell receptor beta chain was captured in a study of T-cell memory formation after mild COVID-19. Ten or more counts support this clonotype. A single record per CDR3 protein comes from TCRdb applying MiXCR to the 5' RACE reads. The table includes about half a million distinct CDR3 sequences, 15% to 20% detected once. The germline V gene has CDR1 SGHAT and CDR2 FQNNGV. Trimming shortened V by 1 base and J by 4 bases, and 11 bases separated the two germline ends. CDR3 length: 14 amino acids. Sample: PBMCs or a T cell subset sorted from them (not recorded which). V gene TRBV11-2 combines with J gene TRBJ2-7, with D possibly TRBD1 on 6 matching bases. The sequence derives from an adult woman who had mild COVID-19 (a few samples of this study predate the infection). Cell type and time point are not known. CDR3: CASSLGTELYEQYF. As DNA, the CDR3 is TGTGCCAGCAGCTTAGGGACAGAGCTTTACGAGCAGTACTTC.